The clone carrying this T cell receptor beta chain has a count of ten or more. The CDR3 totals 16 residues. Germline-derived CDR1 and CDR2 are MNHEY and SVGAGI. V lost 4 bases and J 0 bases, leaving 12 bases between the germline ends. This specimen belongs to a study of CDR3 diversity in severe acne. One entry per CDR3 protein results from TCRdb running MiXCR on the PCR reads. The sample holds 89,000 or so distinct CDR3 sequences, roughly half seen once. What was sequenced was blood. This chain uses TRBV6-5 with TRBJ2-2; D might be TRBD1 (6 bases). This clonotype originated in a male donor in good health, serving as a control. CDR3 amino acids: CASSFQQGANTGELFF. In DNA, the CDR3 is TGTGCCAGCAGTTTTCAACAGGGAGCGAACACCGGGGAGCTGTTTTTT.